This TCR beta chain was captured in a study of blood T cell repertoires in COVID-19 (TCRdb year 2020). Regarding the study in general: The collaborator samples originated in the United States, Italy and Spain and spanned the acute and convalescent phases of COVID-19. The material from the prospective study consisted of cDNA or gDNA derived from T cells, B-cell-depleted T cells, or PBMCs. The dataset comprised deeply sampled blood TCRbeta repertoires from subjects exposed to, actively infected with, or recovered from COVID-19. A freely available public database, intended as a resource for researchers studying the immune response to SARS-CoV-2, is where the repertoires were released. The samples were drawn from two sources: the first 160 participants of the ongoing ImmuneRACE study, and over 950 subjects contributed by 6 global collaborators. Sample metadata almost always included a de-identified subject ID, COVID-19 status, age in years and sex. Where HLA class I and class II types were available, the types were taken from metadata supplied by the sample provider, not from assay-based typing. Beyond this particular receptor, the publication reports: The quantity of clinical and demographic metadata differed by source and by participant and was supplied without curation.

Whole blood was collected in K2EDTA tubes by collaborating institutions according to the institutions' own protocols. For TCRbeta analysis, collaborators shipped samples in one of three forms: frozen whole blood, isolated PBMCs, or DNA extracted from either of those sample types. TCRbeta CDR3 regions were amplified from genomic DNA using the immunoSEQ Assay, a bias-controlled multiplex PCR. In the paper's pipeline: The number of nucleated cells in each sample was estimated from the amplification of reference gene primers within the assay. To quantify the absolute abundance of each unique TCRbeta CDR3 rearrangement, sequence reads were collapsed and filtered. Productive Simpson clonality was computed per sample as the square root of Simpson's diversity index over productive rearrangements. As stored in TCRdb, this immuneACCESS dataset retains in-frame rearrangements with V and J assigned. A fraction of the clones does not appear; measured against another copy, unresolved V genes explain less than half of the discrepancy, and the remainder lacks a known reason. The V and J calls and the clone size are those of that table, but D and trimming were determined from the DNA. The sample table shows over 150,000 clones, and about 74% are seen once. The leading ten clones occupy 8% to 9.5% of the sample.

The CDR3 covers 15 residues, taking in both the cysteine and the phenylalanine. This entry keeps only the CDR3 DNA: 45 bases, framed from base 1. The germline V gene supplies CDR1 SGHAT and CDR2 FQNNGV. V sheds 6 bases and J sheds 2 bases, leaving 17 bases between their ends. With respect to this clone: Its recognized antigen is unknown. The sample holds no much larger clone one base away, and base qualities are not on file.

The clonotype comes from a man aged 60 to 69 with acute or convalescent COVID-19. Specimen: peripheral blood. The chain is encoded by TRBV11-2 joined to TRBJ2-7; no D gene call is confident. The CDR3 corresponds to CASRAATDQPYEQYF. Read as DNA, the sequence is TGTGCCAGCAGGGCCGCAACAGATCAGCCCTACGAGCAGTACTTC.